The present entry profiles one T cell receptor (beta chain) with its context. The sample belongs to a study of blood T cell repertoires in COVID-19. CDR1 is SGHNT, CDR2 YYREEE, per germline (reference sequence). The CDR3 is 15 residues long. V trimming: 4 bases; J trimming: 1 base; junction bases outside the gene matches: 6. Profiled with immunoSEQ multiplex PCR; TCRdb holds only in-frame clones, not every one. The data contain about 140,000 clones, around 87% of them singletons. The origin of this receptor is a human donor in a cohort sampled during active COVID-19. Source material: peripheral blood. This chain links TRBV5-4 with TRBJ2-5; TRBD2 matches 8 bases. DNA of the CDR3: TGTGCCAGCAGCCCCGGGAGGGGCATCCAAGAGACCCAGTACTTC. Translated, it gives CASSPGRGIQETQYF. The whole variable domain, filled in from reference TRBV5-4 and TRBJ2-5, reads ETGVTQSPTHLIKTRGQQVTLRCSSQSGHNTVSWYQQALGQGPQFIFQYYREEENGRGNFPPRFSGLQFPNYSSELNVNALELDDSALYLCASSPGRGIQETQYFGPGTRLLVL.